Sequencing of this T cell receptor (beta chain) was carried out in a study of T cells in Graves' hyperthyroidism and ophthalmopathy. Study-level results: A model of 13 V-J features distinguished ophthalmopathy from stable hyperthyroidism. Among clonotypes expanded in thyroid above 0.001, most were also found in blood.

Researchers amplified the TCR beta CDR3 regions from RNA transcripts. First-round RT-PCR with HTBI primers amplified the TCR CDR3 region. Using its own MiXCR run on the multiplex PCR reads, TCRdb lists one record per CDR3 protein. The sample carries approximately 380,000 distinct CDR3 sequences, around 18% recorded once. Subjects with ophthalmopathy showed a Clinical Activity Score no lower than 3, a NOSPECS grade no lower than 4, and a duration shorter than 3 months. Orbital computed tomography and thyroid ultrasound, together with serum TRAb and thyroxine and clinical symptoms, were used for diagnoses. This clonotype was seen many times. The antigen is undetermined. This clonotype was sampled from a man between 18 and 35 years old with Graves' ophthalmopathy. The sequenced sample consisted of blood.

The CDR3 spells CASSLAAGDSYEQYF. In DNA form, the CDR3 reads TGTGCCAGCAGCTTAGCGGCAGGCGATTCCTACGAGCAGTACTTC. V is TRBV7-2 and J is TRBJ2-7; no clear D. Trimming stripped 0 bases from V and 1 base from J, with 10 bases between. CDR1 SGHTA and CDR2 FQGNSA come from the germline V gene. This CDR3 comprises 15 residues.